What follows is one T cell receptor beta chain and its context. Its antigen has not been determined. No clone much larger than this one lies a single base away; base qualities are absent. TCRbeta CDR3 regions were amplified from genomic DNA using the immunoSEQ Assay, a bias-controlled multiplex PCR. In the authors' own workflow: The number of nucleated cells in each sample was estimated by amplification of reference gene primers within the assay. To quantify the absolute abundance of each unique TCRbeta CDR3 rearrangement, sequence reads were collapsed and filtered. For each sample, productive Simpson clonality was calculated as the square root of Simpson's diversity index across productive rearrangements. Sourced from immuneACCESS, this table was stored by TCRdb with only in-frame sequences that have V and J called. A share of the clones is absent; for the studies checked, an unresolved V gene accounts for under half, and the remainder has no known explanation. That table gives V, J and clone size, and the DNA gave D and trimming. This sample gives around 400,000 clones in total; 91% of them show up just once. 0.7% to 0.95% of the sample goes to the ten largest clones.

The data were taken from a study of blood T cell repertoires in COVID-19 (dated by TCRdb to the early 2020s). Context from the whole study: Samples covering the acute and convalescent phases of COVID-19 were provided by collaborators in the United States, Italy and Spain. The samples were drawn from two sources: the first 160 participants of the ongoing ImmuneRACE study, and 1,200 or so subjects contributed by 6 global collaborators. Where available, HLA class I and class II types were taken from metadata supplied by the sample provider and were not determined by assay-based typing. Subjects who had been exposed to COVID-19, were actively infected with it, or had recovered from it provided the deeply sampled blood TCRbeta repertoires that made up the dataset. Sample metadata almost always included a de-identified subject ID, COVID-19 status, age in years and sex. The material from the prospective study consisted of cDNA or gDNA derived from T cells, B-cell-depleted T cells, or PBMCs. The repertoires were released in a freely available public database meant as a resource for research on the immune response to SARS-CoV-2.

Broad study findings and their caveats: The quantity of clinical and demographic metadata differed by source and by participant and was supplied without curation.

Enrolling through a virtual design, the prospective study's participants ranged in age from roughly 18 to 100 years and lived across roughly 24 United States geographic areas. In the prospective study, cohorts were assigned on the basis of participant-reported clinical history obtained from a screening survey and a study questionnaire. Exposed participants had been in contact with someone with a PCR-confirmed or clinician-diagnosed COVID-19 case within 2 weeks of study entry. Mobile phlebotomists in the prospective study collected whole blood, serum and a nasopharyngeal or oropharyngeal swab from every participant. Participants in the prospective study had the option to provide additional blood draws and questionnaires over a roughly two-month period. Before DNA extraction, prospective study blood samples were shipped either frozen or at room temperature. The clonotype comes from a woman in her thirties or forties who had been exposed to COVID-19. Sequenced material: PBMCs or T cells enriched from blood (not recorded which).

CDR3 loop: CAIRSSGGDNTEAFF. The nucleotides are TGTGCCATCAGGTCCTCGGGAGGGGATAACACTGAAGCTTTCTTT. The rearranged segments are TRBV10-3 and TRBJ1-1, with a tentative D gene TRBD1 over 5 matching bases. Per the germline V gene, ENHRY is the CDR1 and SYGVKD is the CDR2. V lost 6 bases and J lost 2 bases; the stretch between them is 16 bases long. The CDR3, cysteine through phenylalanine, is 15 amino acids long. Only CDR3 DNA is held: 45 bases, read in frame from base 1.